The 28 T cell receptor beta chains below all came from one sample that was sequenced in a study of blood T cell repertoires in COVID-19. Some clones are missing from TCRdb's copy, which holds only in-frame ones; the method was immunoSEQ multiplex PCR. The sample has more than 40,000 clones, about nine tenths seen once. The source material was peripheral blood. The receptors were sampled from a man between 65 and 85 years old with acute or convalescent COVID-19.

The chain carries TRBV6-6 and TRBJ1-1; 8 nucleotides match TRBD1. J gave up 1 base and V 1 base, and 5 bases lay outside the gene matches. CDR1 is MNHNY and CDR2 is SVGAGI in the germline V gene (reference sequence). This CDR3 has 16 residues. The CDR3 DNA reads TGTGCCAGCAGTTACTTAGCAGGGGGCGCGAACACTGAAGCTTTCTTT. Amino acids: CASSYLAGGANTEAFF.

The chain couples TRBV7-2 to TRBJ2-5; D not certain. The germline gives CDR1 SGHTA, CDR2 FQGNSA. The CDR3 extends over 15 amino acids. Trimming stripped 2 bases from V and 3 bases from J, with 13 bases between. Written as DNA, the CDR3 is TGTGCCAGCAGCTTACAGAGAACCGACAAAGAGACCCAGTACTTC. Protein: CASSLQRTDKETQYF.

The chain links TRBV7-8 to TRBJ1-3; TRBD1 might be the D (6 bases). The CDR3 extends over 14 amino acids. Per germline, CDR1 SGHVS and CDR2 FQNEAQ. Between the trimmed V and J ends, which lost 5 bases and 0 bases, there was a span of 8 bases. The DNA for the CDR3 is TGTGCCAGCAGCCGGACAGCCTCTGGAAACACCATATATTTT. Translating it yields CASSRTASGNTIYF. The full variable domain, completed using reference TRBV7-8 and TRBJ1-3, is GAGVSQSPRYKVAKRGQDVALRCDPISGHVSLFWYQQALGQGPEFLTYFQNEAQLDKSGLPSDRFFAERPEGSVSTLKIQRTQQEDSAVYLCASSRTASGNTIYFGEGSWLTVV.

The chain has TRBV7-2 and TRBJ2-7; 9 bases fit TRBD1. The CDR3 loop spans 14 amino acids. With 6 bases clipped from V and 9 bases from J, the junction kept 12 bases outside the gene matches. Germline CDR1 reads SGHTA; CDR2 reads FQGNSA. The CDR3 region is CASSSRDRASLQYF. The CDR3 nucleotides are TGTGCCAGCAGTTCCCGGGACAGGGCCTCATTGCAGTACTTC.

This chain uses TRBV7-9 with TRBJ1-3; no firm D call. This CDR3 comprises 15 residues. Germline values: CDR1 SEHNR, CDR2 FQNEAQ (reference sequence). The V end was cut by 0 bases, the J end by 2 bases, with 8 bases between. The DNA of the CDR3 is TGTGCCAGCAGCTTAGCCGAGGCAGCTGGAAACACCATATATTTT. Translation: CASSLAEAAGNTIYF. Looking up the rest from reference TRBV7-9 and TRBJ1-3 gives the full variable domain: DTGVSQNPRHKITKRGQNVTFRCDPISEHNRLYWYRQTLGQGPEFLTYFQNEAQLEKSRLLSDRFSAERPKGSFSTLEIQRTEQGDSAMYLCASSLAEAAGNTIYFGEGSWLTVV.

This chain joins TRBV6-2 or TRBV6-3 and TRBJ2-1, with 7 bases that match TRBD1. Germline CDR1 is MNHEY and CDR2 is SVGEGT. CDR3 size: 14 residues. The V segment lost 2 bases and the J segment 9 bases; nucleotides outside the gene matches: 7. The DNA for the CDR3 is TGTGCCAGCAGTTACCTCCTCCCAGGGGGTGAGCAGTTCTTC. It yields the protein CASSYLLPGGEQFF.

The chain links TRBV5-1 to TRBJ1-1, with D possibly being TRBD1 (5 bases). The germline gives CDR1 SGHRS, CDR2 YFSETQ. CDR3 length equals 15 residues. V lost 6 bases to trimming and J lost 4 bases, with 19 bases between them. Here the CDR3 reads CASTIRAGLGTEAFF. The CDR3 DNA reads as TGCGCCAGCACCATACGGGCGGGACTGGGCACTGAAGCTTTCTTT.

The CDR3 sequence is CASSLESTGGRQPQHF. CDR3 nucleotides: TGCGCCAGCAGCTTGGAGTCGACAGGGGGACGGCAGCCCCAGCATTTT. This chain joins TRBV5-1 and TRBJ1-5; 9 nucleotides agree with TRBD1. Germline values: CDR1 SGHRS, CDR2 YFSETQ. Germline trimming cut 0 bases from V and 7 bases from J; bases unmatched to any gene: 8. The CDR3 has 16 amino acids.

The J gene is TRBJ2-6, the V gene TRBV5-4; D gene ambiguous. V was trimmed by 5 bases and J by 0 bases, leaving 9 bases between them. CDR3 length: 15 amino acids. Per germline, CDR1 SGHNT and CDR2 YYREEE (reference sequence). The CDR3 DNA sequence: TGTGCCAGCAGACCCCGTAGCTCTGGGGCCAACGTCCTGACTTTC. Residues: CASRPRSSGANVLTF.

This chain's CDR3 is CASSPRQGADYGYTF. The CDR3 bases are TGTGCCAGCAGCCCAAGACAGGGGGCGGACTATGGCTACACCTTC. The chain combines TRBV5-5 with TRBJ1-2; 10 positions match TRBD1. V lost 4 bases and J lost 3; bases outside the gene matches: 6. Germline CDR1 reads SGHKS; CDR2 reads YYEKEE (reference sequence). The CDR3 length is 15 residues.

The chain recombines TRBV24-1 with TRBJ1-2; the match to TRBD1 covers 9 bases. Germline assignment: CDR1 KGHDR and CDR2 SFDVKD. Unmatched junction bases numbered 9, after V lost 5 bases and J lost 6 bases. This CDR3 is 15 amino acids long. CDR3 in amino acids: CATSARTGERNGYTF. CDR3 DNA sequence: TGTGCCACCAGTGCGAGGACAGGGGAGAGAAATGGCTACACCTTC.

CDR3 coding DNA: TGTGCCAGCTCGCCTGACAGATCCTCTGGAAACACCATATATTTT. Protein: CASSPDRSSGNTIYF. The chain recombines TRBV18 with TRBJ1-3; D might be TRBD1 (5 bases). The V gene's germline CDR1 is KGHSH and CDR2 LQKENI. The CDR3 totals 15 residues. With 6 bases removed from V and 0 bases from J, the gap between germline ends came to 12 bases.

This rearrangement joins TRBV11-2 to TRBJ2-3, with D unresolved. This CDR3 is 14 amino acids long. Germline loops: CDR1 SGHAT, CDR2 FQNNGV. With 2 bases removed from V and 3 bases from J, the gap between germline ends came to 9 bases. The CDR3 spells CASSLMQTTDTQYF. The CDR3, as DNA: TGTGCCAGCAGCTTAATGCAGACTACAGATACGCAGTATTTT.

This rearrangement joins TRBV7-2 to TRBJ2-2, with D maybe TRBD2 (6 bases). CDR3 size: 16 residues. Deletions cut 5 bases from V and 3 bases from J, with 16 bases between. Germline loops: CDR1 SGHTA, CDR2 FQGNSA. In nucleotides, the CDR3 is TGTGCCAGCAGCCCGCCTGGACTATACTACACCGGGGAGCTGTTTTTT. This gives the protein CASSPPGLYYTGELFF.

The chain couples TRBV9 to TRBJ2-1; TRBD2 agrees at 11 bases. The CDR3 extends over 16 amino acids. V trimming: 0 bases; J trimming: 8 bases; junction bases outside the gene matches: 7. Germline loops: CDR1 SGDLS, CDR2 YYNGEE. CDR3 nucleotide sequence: TGTGCCAGCAGCGTAGAGGATAGCGGGGGGGCCTATGAGCAGTTCTTC. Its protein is CASSVEDSGGAYEQFF.

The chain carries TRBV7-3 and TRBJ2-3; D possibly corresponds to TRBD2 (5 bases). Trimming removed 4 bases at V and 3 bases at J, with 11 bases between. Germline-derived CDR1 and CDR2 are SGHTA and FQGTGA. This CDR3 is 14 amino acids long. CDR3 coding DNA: TGTGCCAGCAGCTCGGACGCGGGTACAGATACGCAGTATTTT. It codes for CASSSDAGTDTQYF.

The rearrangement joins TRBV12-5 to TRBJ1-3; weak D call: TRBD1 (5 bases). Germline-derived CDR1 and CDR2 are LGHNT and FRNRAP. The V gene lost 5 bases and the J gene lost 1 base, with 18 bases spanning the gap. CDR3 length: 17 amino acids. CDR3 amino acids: CASGARLWGVSGNTIYF. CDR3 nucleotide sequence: TGTGCTAGTGGTGCGAGGCTTTGGGGGGTGTCTGGAAACACCATATATTTT.

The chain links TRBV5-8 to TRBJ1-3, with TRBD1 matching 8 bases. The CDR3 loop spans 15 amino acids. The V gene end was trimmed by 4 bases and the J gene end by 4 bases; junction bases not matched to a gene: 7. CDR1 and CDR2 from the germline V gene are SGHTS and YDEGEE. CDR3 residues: CASSITGGSGNTIYF. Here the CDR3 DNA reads TGTGCCAGCAGCATAACAGGGGGATCGGGAAACACCATATATTTT.

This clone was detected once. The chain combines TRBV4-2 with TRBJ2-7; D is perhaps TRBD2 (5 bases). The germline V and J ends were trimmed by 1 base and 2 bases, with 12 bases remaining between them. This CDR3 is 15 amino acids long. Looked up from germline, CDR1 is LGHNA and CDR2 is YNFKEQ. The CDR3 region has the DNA TGTGCCAGCAGCCAAGGACTGGTCGGGGCCTACGAGCAGTACTTC. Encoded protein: CASSQGLVGAYEQYF.

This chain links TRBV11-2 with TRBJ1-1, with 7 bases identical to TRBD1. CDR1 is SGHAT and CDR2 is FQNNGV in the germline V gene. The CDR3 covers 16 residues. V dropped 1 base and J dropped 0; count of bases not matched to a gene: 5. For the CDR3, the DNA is TGTGCCAGCAGCTTAGTGCCGGACAGGATGAACACTGAAGCTTTCTTT. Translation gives CASSLVPDRMNTEAFF.

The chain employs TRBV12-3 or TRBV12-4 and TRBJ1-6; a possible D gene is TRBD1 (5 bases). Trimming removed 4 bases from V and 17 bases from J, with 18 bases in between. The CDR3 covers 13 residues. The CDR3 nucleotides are TGTGCCAGCAGTTGGGACTCTCGGGGGAACATCCACTTT. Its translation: CASSWDSRGNIHF.

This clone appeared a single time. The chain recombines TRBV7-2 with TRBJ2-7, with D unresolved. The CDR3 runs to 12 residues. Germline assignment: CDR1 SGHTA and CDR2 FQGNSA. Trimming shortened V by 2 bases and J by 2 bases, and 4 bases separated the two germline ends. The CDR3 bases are TGTGCCAGCAGCTTAACTACCTACGAGCAGTACTTC. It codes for CASSLTTYEQYF.

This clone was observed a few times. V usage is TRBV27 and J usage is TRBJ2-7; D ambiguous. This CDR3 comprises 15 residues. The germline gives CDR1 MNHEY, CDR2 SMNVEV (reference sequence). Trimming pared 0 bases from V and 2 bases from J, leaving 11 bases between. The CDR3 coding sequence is TGTGCCAGCAGTTTATCGGTGGCCTTTCCCTACGAGCAGTACTTC. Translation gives CASSLSVAFPYEQYF.

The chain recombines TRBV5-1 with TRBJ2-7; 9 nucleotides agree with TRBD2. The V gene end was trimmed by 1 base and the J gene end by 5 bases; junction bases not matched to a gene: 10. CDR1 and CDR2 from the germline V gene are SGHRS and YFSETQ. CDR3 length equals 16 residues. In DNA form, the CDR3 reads TGCGCCAGCAGCTTGAGTCCGGGGACTAGCACCGACGAGCAGTACTTC. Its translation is CASSLSPGTSTDEQYF.

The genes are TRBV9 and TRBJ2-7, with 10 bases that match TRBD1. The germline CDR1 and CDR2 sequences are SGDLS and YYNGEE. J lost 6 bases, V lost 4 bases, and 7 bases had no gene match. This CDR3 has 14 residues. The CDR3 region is CASSRLDRGLEQYF. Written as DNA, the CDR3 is TGTGCCAGCAGCCGGCTTGACAGGGGGCTCGAGCAGTACTTC.

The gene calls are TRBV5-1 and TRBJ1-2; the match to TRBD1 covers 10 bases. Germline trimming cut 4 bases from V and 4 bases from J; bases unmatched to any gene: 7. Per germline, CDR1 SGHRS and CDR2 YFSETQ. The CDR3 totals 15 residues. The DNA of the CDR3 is TGCGCCAGCAGCGCTGGCGGGACAGGGGTCTATGGCTACACCTTC. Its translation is CASSAGGTGVYGYTF. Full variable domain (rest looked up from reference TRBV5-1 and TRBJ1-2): KAGVTQTPRYLIKTRGQQVTLSCSPISGHRSVSWYQQTPGQGLQFLFEYFSETQRNKGNFPGRFSGRQFSNSRSEMNVSTLELGDSALYLCASSAGGTGVYGYTFGSGTRLTVV.

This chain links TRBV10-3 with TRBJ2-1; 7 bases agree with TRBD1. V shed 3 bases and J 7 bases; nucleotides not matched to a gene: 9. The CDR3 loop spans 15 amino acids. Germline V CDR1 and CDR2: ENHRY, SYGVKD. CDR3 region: CAISEVLTGVNEQFF. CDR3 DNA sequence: TGTGCCATCAGTGAAGTCCTAACAGGGGTAAATGAGCAGTTCTTC.

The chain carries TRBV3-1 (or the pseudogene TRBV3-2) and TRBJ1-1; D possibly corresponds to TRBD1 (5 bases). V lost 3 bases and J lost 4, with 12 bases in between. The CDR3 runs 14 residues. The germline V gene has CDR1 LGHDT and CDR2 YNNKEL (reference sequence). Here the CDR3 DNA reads TGTGCCAGCAGCCAGGCAGGGAGGTCCACTGAAGCTTTCTTT. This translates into CASSQAGRSTEAFF.